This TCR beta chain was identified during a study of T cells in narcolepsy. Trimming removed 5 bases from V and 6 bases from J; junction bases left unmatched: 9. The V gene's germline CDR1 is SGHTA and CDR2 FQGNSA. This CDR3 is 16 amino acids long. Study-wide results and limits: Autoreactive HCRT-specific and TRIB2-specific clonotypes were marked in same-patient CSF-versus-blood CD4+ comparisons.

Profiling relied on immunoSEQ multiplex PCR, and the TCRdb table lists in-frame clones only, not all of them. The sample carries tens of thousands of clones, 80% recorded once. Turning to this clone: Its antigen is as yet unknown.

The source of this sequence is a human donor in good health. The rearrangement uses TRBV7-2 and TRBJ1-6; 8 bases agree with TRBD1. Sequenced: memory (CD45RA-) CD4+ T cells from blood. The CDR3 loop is CASSAHGQGINSPLHF. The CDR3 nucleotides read TGTGCCAGCAGCGCCCATGGACAGGGCATTAATTCACCCCTCCACTTT.